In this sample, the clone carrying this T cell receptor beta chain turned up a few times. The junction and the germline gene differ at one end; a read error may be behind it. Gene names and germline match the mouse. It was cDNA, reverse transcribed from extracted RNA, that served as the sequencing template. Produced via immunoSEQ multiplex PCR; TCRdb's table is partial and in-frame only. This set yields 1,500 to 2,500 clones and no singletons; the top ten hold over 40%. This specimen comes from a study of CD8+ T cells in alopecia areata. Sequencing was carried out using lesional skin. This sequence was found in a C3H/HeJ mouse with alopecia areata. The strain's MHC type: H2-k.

This CDR3 reads CPCSGGQAYDYTF. The sequenced CDR3 bases are TGCCCCTGCAGTGGAGGACAGGCCTAC. The rearrangement uses TRBV1 and TRBJ1-2, with TRBD1 matching 7 bases. The DNA ends 4 residues before the CDR3 does, and the rest of the CDR3 is filled in from the germline J gene. Looked up from germline, CDR1 is NSQYPW and CDR2 is LRSPGD (reference sequence). The CDR3 length is 13 residues.